Presented here are 20 T cell receptor beta chains from one specimen sequenced in a study of T cell changes during pregnancy in multiple sclerosis. The assay was immunoSEQ multiplex PCR, and TCRdb's table has in-frame clones only and misses some. The data hold roughly 35,000 clones, with approximately 92% observed a single time. Input material: PBMCs (not recorded whether the cells were cultured). The receptors here all came from a female donor with multiple sclerosis, enrolled in a pregnancy study.

Regarding this clone: At the DNA level, this CDR3 is encoded by other sequences in the same sample as well. The chain joins TRBV30 to TRBJ1-4, with no clear D. V dropped 0 bases and J dropped 8 bases, with 7 bases sitting between them. Germline-derived CDR1 and CDR2 are GTSNPN and SVGIG (reference sequence). The CDR3 totals 12 residues. The CDR3 bases are TGTGCCTGGAGTGTACTTAGAGAAAAACTGTTTTTT. Translation gives CAWSVLREKLFF.

This chain joins TRBV19 and TRBJ1-2; D is unresolved. Germline V CDR1 and CDR2: LNHDA, SQIVND (reference sequence). Between the trimmed V and J ends, which lost 3 bases and 8 bases, there was a span of 10 bases. This CDR3 is built from 12 residues. The CDR3 DNA reads TGTGCCAGTAGTATCCTCTCTGGGGGCTACACCTTC. Protein: CASSILSGGYTF.

The chain carries TRBV5-1 and TRBJ2-7, with TRBD2 as a possible D gene (7 bases). The CDR3 consists of 14 residues. The germline V gene has CDR1 SGHRS and CDR2 YFSETQ. V lost 10 bases and J lost 5, with 22 bases in between. The DNA of the CDR3 is TGCGCCCCCAAGGCGGGGGCGTATGGCCACGAGCAGTACTTC. This sequence encodes CAPKAGAYGHEQYF.

This chain uses TRBV27 with TRBJ2-7; D gene ambiguous. CDR3 length: 13 residues. Germline CDR1 reads MNHEY; CDR2 reads SMNVEV (reference sequence). Trimming removed 6 bases from V and 0 bases from J, with 9 bases in between. The CDR3 loop reads CASSRRSSYEQYF. Written as DNA, the CDR3 is TGTGCCAGCAGCCGTCGTAGCTCCTACGAGCAGTACTTC.

This chain uses TRBV19 with TRBJ1-1, with D possibly matching TRBD1 (5 bases). V was pared by 1 base and J by 1 base, with 13 bases between. This CDR3 has 16 residues. Per the germline V gene, CDR1 is LNHDA and CDR2 is SQIVND (reference sequence). The CDR3 here is CASSIVYRTQNTEAFF. The CDR3 DNA reads as TGTGCCAGTAGTATAGTTTACAGGACGCAGAACACTGAAGCTTTCTTT.

The chain has TRBV6-5 and TRBJ1-1; D call uncertain. The CDR3 is 11 residues long. Trimming pared 7 bases from V and 4 bases from J, leaving 7 bases between. Germline V gene sequence: CDR1 MNHEY, CDR2 SVGAGI. CDR3: CASTWGTEAFF. CDR3 in DNA: TGTGCCAGCACCTGGGGCACTGAAGCTTTCTTT.

V is TRBV16 and J is TRBJ2-3; D remains ambiguous. The CDR3 has 14 residues. Germline V gene sequence: CDR1 KGHSY, CDR2 FQNENV. Deletions cut 4 bases from V and 1 base from J, with 9 bases between. The CDR3 sequence is CASSLGHGTDTQYF. The CDR3 coding sequence is TGTGCCAGCAGCCTTGGGCACGGCACAGATACGCAGTATTTT. The full variable domain, its missing parts supplied by reference TRBV16 and TRBJ2-3, is GEEVAQTPKHLVRGEGQKAKLYCAPIKGHSYVFWYQQVLKNEFKFLISFQNENVFDETGMPKERFSAKCLPNSPCSLEIQATKLEDSAVYFCASSLGHGTDTQYFGPGTRLTVL.

CDR3 nucleotides: TGTGCCAGCAGTGAAGGGACCGTCTATGGCTACACCTTC. This gives the protein CASSEGTVYGYTF. The chain joins TRBV6-1 to TRBJ1-2; D gene unclear. With 1 base removed from V and 4 bases from J, the gap between germline ends came to 7 bases. Germline CDR1 is MNHNS and CDR2 is SASEGT. The CDR3 runs to 13 residues.

The chain links TRBV5-1 to TRBJ1-3; D might be TRBD1 (6 bases). V was trimmed by 4 bases and J by 0 bases, leaving 14 bases between them. The length of the CDR3 is 16 residues. CDR1 and CDR2 (germline): SGHRS, YFSETQ. The CDR3 sequence is CASSARGLLSGNTIYF. The CDR3 DNA sequence: TGCGCCAGCAGCGCGCGGGGGCTCCTCTCTGGAAACACCATATATTTT.

The chain couples TRBV4-1 to TRBJ2-1; D not resolved. The ends were cut back, 4 bases at V and 6 bases at J, with 7 bases in the middle. Germline lookup yields CDR1 MGHRA and CDR2 YSYEKL. The CDR3 is made up of 12 amino acids. The CDR3 protein is CASSPGPNEQFF. The CDR3 region has the DNA TGCGCCAGCAGCCCTGGTCCCAATGAGCAGTTCTTC.

This sequence joins TRBV10-1 and TRBJ1-4; D unclear. The CDR3 contains 13 residues. The V gene's germline CDR1 is WNHNN and CDR2 SYGVQD (reference sequence). The ends were cut back, 0 bases at V and 1 base at J, with 0 bases in the middle. The CDR3, as DNA: TGCGCCAGCAGTGAGTCAACTAATGAAAAACTGTTTTTT. It is translated as CASSESTNEKLFF.

The rearrangement joins TRBV2 to TRBJ2-3, with D uncertain. The CDR3 consists of 15 residues. Germline CDR1 and CDR2: SNHLY and FYNNEI. Trimming took off 2 bases at V and 1 base at J, with 10 bases between the two ends. The chain's CDR3 is CASSEQSAGTDTQYF. CDR3 in DNA: TGTGCCAGCAGTGAACAGTCGGCTGGCACAGATACGCAGTATTTT.

The chain couples TRBV28 to TRBJ2-7; 10 bases agree with TRBD2. Germline lookup yields CDR1 MDHEN and CDR2 SYDVKM. V trimming: 7 bases; J trimming: 2 bases; junction bases outside the gene matches: 8. This CDR3 comprises 15 residues. The CDR3 here is CASITSGDQAYEQYF. The CDR3 region has the DNA TGTGCCAGCATAACTAGCGGGGATCAAGCCTACGAGCAGTACTTC.

The V gene is TRBV28, the J gene TRBJ2-5; D is perhaps TRBD2 (6 bases). Germline CDR1 is MDHEN and CDR2 is SYDVKM. V gave up 3 bases and J gave up 4 bases, with 21 bases separating them. The CDR3 length is 17 residues. The CDR3 region has the DNA TGTGCCAGCAGTTTGGCGGATGAGGTGTGGGGGGTAGAGACCCAGTACTTC. This sequence encodes CASSLADEVWGVETQYF.

In regard to this clone: A read error is possible here, since a much larger clone lies one base away. The V call is TRBV6-4, the J call TRBJ1-1, with TRBD1 as a possible D gene (5 bases). CDR3 length: 14 residues. Trimming left V 2 bases short and J 7 bases short, with 14 bases between. Germline-derived CDR1 and CDR2 are MRHNA and SNTAGT. CDR3 protein: CASSDGDSPIEAFF. The CDR3 DNA reads TGTGCCAGCAGTGACGGGGACTCGCCTATTGAAGCTTTCTTT.

The chain employs TRBV27 and TRBJ1-5; D is possibly TRBD1 (5 bases). The germline CDR1 and CDR2 sequences are MNHEY and SMNVEV (reference sequence). The CDR3 has 14 residues. Trimming took 3 bases from V and 6 from J, leaving 12 bases between them. CDR3 sequence (DNA): TGTGCCAGCAGTTTCGGACGGGGCGGTCAGCCCCAGCATTTT. Protein sequence: CASSFGRGGQPQHF.

The chain is built from TRBV10-1 and TRBJ2-5; D is uncertain. The CDR3 extends over 14 amino acids. CDR1 WNHNN and CDR2 SYGVQD come from the germline V gene (reference sequence). V dropped 0 bases and J dropped 5 bases, with 10 bases sitting between them. The CDR3 protein is CASSESTKWETQYF. CDR3 sequence (DNA): TGCGCCAGCAGTGAGTCGACAAAGTGGGAGACCCAGTACTTC.

This chain uses TRBV14 with TRBJ2-7; TRBD2 is a possible D gene (6 bases). Germline V gene sequence: CDR1 SGHDN, CDR2 FVKESK. The germline V and J ends were trimmed by 1 base and 0 bases, with 19 bases remaining between them. CDR3 length: 18 residues. The CDR3 here is CASSQAGRGRGTSYEQYF. Here the CDR3 DNA reads TGTGCCAGCAGCCAAGCTGGAAGGGGTCGCGGGACCTCCTACGAGCAGTACTTC. The full variable domain, with the rest looked up from reference TRBV14 and TRBJ2-7, is EAGVTQFPSHSVIEKGQTVTLRCDPISGHDNLYWYRRVMGKEIKFLLHFVKESKQDESGMPNNRFLAERTGGTYSTLKVQPAELEDSGVYFCASSQAGRGRGTSYEQYFGPGTRLTVT.

The rearrangement links TRBV19 to TRBJ2-2; 11 bases are shared with TRBD2. CDR1 and CDR2 (germline): LNHDA, SQIVND (reference sequence). CDR3 length equals 16 residues. V trimming: 5 bases; J trimming: 7 bases; junction bases outside the gene matches: 9. The chain's CDR3 is CASSLIAGGPVGELFF. In DNA form, the CDR3 reads TGTGCCAGTAGTCTCATAGCGGGAGGGCCTGTCGGGGAGCTGTTTTTT.

The chain employs TRBV5-4 and TRBJ1-4; TRBD1 agrees at 11 bases. Germline V lookup: CDR1 SGHNT, CDR2 YYREEE (reference sequence). Losses at the gene ends were 4 bases for V and 3 bases for J; bases not matched to a gene: 8. CDR3 length: 17 amino acids. This chain's CDR3 is CASSRWTGGAPNEKLFF. CDR3 sequence (DNA): TGTGCCAGCAGCCGCTGGACAGGGGGCGCTCCTAATGAAAAACTGTTTTTT.